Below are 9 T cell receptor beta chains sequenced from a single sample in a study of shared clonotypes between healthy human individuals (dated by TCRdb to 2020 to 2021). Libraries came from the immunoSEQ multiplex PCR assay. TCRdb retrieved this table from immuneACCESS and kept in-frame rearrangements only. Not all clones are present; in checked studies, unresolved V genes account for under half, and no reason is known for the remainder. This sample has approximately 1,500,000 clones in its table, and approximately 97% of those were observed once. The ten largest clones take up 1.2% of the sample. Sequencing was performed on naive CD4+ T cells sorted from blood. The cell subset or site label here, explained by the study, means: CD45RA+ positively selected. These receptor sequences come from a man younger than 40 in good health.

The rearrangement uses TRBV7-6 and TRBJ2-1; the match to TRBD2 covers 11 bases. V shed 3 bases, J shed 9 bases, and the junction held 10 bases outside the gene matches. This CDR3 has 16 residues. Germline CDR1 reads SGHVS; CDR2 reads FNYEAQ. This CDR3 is CASSLPGTSGGGEQFF. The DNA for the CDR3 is TGTGCCAGCAGCTTGCCCGGGACTAGCGGTGGTGGTGAGCAGTTCTTC.

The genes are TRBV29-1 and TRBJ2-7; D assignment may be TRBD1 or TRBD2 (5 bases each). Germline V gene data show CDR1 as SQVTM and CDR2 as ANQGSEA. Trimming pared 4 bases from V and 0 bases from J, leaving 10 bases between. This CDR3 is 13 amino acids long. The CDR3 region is CSVGAGTSYEQYF. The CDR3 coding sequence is TGCAGCGTTGGGGCCGGGACCTCCTACGAGCAGTACTTC.

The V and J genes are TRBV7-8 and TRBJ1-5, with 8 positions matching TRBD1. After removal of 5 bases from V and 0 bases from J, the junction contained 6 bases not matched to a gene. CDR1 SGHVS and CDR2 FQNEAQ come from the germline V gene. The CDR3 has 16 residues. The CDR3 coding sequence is TGTGCCAGCAGCCCCAGGACAGGGCCTAGCAATCAGCCCCAGCATTTT. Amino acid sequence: CASSPRTGPSNQPQHF.

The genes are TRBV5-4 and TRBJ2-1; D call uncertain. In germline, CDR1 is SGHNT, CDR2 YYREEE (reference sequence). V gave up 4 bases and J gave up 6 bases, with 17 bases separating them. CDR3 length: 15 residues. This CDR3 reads CASSQIHRASNEQFF. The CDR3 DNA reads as TGTGCCAGCAGCCAGATCCATAGGGCCAGCAATGAGCAGTTCTTC.

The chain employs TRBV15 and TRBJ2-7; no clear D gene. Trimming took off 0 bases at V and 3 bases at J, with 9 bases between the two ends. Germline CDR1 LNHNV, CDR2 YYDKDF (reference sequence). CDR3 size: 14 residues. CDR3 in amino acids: CATSRDQRHYEQYF. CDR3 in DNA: TGTGCCACCAGCAGAGACCAGCGCCACTACGAGCAGTACTTC.

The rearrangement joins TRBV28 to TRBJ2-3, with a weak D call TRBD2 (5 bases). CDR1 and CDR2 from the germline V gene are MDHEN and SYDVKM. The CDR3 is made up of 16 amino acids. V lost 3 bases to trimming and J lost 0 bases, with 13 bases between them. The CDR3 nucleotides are TGTGCCAGCAGTTTGTCCGGGGATCGTAGCACAGATACGCAGTATTTT. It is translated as CASSLSGDRSTDTQYF.

The CDR3 DNA reads TGTGCCAGCAGCCTAGGGGGACTAGCGGGAGTCCCTACGCAGTATTTT. The encoded protein is CASSLGGLAGVPTQYF. The gene calls are TRBV5-4 and TRBJ2-3; 14 bases are a match to TRBD2. Looked up from germline, CDR1 is SGHNT and CDR2 is YYREEE (reference sequence). The trim removed 4 bases at V and 8 bases at J, leaving 9 bases unmatched. The CDR3 is 16 residues long.

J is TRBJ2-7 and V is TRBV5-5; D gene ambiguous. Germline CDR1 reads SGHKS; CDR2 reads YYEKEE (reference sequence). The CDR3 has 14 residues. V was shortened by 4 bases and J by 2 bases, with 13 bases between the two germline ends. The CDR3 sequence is CASSQGEGTYEQYF. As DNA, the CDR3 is TGTGCCAGCAGCCAAGGTGAAGGGACCTACGAGCAGTACTTC.

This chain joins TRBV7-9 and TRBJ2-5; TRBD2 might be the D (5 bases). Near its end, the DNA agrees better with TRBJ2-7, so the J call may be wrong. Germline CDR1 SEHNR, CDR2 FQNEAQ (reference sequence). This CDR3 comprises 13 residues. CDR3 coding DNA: TGTGCCAGCTCTCAGCGGTCCTCCTACGAGCAGTACTTC. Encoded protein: CASSQRSSYEQYF.